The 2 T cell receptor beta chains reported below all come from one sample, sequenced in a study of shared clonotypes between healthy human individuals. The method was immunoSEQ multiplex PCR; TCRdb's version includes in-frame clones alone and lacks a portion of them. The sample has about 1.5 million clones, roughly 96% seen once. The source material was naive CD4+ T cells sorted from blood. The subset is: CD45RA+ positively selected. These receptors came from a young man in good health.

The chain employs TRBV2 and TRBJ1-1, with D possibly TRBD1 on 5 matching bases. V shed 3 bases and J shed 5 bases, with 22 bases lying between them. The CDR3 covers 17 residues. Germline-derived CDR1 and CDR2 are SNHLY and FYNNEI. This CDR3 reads CASSELRGLGGVTEAFF. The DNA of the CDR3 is TGTGCCAGCAGTGAGCTTCGAGGACTGGGGGGGGTAACTGAAGCTTTCTTT.

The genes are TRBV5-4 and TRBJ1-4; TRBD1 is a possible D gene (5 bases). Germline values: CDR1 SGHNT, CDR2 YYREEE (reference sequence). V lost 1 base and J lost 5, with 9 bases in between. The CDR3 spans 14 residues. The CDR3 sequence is CASSLSAGNEKLFF. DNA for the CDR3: TGTGCCAGCAGCTTGTCGGCAGGGAATGAAAAACTGTTTTTT.